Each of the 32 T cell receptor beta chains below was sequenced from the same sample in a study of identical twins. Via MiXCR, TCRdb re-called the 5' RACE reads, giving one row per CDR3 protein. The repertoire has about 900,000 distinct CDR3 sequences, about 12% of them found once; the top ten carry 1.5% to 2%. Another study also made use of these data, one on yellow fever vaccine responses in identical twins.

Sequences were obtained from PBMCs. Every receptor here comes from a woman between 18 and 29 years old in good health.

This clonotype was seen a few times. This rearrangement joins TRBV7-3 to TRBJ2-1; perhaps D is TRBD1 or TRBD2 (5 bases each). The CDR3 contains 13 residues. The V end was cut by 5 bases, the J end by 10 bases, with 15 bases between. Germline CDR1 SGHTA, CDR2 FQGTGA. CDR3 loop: CASSRDPLGEQFF. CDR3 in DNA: TGTGCCAGCAGCCGGGACCCACTAGGCGAGCAGTTCTTC.

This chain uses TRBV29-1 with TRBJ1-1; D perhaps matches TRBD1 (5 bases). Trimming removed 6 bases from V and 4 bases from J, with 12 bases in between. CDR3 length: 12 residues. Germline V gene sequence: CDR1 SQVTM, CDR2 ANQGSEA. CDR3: CSVDQGGTEAFF. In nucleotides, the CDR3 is TGCAGCGTGGACCAGGGTGGCACTGAAGCTTTCTTT.

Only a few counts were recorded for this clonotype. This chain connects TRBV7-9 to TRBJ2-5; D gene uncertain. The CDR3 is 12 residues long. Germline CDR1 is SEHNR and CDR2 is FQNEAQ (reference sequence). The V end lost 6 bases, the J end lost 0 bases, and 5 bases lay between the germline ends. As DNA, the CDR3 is TGTGCCAGCAGGGCCTACCAAGAGACCCAGTACTTC. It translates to CASRAYQETQYF.

The CDR3: CASSFRAGSTEAFF. The CDR3 region has the DNA TGTGCCAGCAGTTTCCGGGCAGGGTCTACTGAAGCTTTCTTT. V usage is TRBV12-3 or TRBV12-4 and J usage is TRBJ1-1, with D possibly matching TRBD1 (5 bases). CDR3 length equals 14 residues. V lost 3 bases and J lost 5, with 13 bases in between.

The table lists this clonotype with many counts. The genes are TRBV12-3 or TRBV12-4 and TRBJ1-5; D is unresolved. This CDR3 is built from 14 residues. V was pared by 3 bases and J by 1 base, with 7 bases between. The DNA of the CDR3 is TGTGCCAGCAGTTTTGTTTCGAGCAATCAGCCCCAGCATTTT. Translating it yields CASSFVSSNQPQHF.

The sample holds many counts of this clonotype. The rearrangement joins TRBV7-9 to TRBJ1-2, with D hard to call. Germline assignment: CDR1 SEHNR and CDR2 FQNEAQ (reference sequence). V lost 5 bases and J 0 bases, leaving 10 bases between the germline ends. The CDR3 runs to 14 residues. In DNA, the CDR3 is TGTGCCAGCAGCCGCGACACCGCTAACTATGGCTACACCTTC. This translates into CASSRDTANYGYTF.

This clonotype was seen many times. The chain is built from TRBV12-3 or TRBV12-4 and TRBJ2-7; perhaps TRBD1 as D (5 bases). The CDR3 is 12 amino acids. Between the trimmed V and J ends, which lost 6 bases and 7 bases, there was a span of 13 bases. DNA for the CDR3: TGTGCCAGCAGCAGCAGGGCCGGGGAGCAGTACGTC. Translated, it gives CASSSRAGEQYV.

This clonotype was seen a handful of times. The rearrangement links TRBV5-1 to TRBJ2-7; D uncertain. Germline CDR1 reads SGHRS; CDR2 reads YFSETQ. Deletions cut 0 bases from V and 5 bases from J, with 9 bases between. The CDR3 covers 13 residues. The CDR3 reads CASSLVGLDEQYF. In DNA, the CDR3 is TGCGCCAGCAGCTTGGTAGGTCTGGACGAGCAGTACTTC. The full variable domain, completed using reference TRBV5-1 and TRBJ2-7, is KAGVTQTPRYLIKTRGQQVTLSCSPISGHRSVSWYQQTPGQGLQFLFEYFSETQRNKGNFPGRFSGRQFSNSRSEMNVSTLELGDSALYLCASSLVGLDEQYFGPGTRLTVT.

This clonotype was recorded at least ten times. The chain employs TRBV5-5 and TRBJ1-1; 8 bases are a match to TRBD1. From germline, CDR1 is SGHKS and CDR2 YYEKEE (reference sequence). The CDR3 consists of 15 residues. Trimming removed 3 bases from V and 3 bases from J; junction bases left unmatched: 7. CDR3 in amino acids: CASSSGQGLYTEAFF. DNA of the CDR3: TGTGCCAGCAGCTCCGGACAGGGACTTTACACTGAAGCTTTCTTT.

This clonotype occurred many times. CDR3 DNA sequence: TGTGCCAGCAGCTCTACTACCTCACCCGGTCCGGCAGATACGCAGTATTTT. Protein product: CASSSTTSPGPADTQYF. The rearrangement uses TRBV7-9 and TRBJ2-3, with D unclear. The CDR3 is 17 residues long. The V gene lost 4 bases and the J gene lost 4 bases, with 21 bases spanning the gap. The germline V gene encodes CDR1 SEHNR and CDR2 FQNEAQ (reference sequence).

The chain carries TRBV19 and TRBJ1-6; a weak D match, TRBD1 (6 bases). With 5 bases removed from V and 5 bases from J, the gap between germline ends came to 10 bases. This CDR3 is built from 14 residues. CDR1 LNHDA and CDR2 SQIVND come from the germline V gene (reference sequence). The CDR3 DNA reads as TGTGCCAGTAGTGTACAGGGAGATAATTCACCCCTCCACTTT. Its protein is CASSVQGDNSPLHF. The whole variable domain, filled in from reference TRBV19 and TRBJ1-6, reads DGGITQSPKYLFRKEGQNVTLSCEQNLNHDAMYWYRQDPGQGLRLIYYSQIVNDFQKGDIAEGYSVSREKKESFPLTVTSAQKNPTAFYLCASSVQGDNSPLHFGNGTRLTVT.

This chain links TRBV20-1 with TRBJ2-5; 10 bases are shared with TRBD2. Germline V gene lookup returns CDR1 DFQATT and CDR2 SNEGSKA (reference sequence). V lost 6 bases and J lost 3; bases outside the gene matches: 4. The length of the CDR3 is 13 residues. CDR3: CSAPGLAEETQYF. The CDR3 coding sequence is TGCAGTGCCCCCGGACTAGCGGAAGAGACCCAGTACTTC.

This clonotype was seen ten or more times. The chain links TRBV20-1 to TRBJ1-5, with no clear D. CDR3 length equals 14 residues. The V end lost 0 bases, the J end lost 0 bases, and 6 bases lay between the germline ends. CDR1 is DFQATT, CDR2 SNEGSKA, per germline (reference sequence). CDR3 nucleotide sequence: TGCAGTGCTAGAGAAGGTTTTAGCAATCAGCCCCAGCATTTT. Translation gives CSAREGFSNQPQHF.

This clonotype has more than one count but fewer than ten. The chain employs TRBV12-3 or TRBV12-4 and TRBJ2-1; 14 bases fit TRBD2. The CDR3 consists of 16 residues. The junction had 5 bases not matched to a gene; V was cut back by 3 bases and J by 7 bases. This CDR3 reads CASSFAWTSGRNEQFF. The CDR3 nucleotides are TGTGCCAGCAGTTTTGCCTGGACTAGCGGGAGGAATGAGCAGTTCTTC.

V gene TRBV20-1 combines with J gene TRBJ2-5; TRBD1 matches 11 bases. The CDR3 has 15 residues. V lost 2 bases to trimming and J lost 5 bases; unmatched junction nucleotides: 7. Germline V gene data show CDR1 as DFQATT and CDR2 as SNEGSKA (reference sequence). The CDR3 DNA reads TGCAGTGCTAGACGCGGACAGGGGGCGCTTGAGACCCAGTACTTC. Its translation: CSARRGQGALETQYF.

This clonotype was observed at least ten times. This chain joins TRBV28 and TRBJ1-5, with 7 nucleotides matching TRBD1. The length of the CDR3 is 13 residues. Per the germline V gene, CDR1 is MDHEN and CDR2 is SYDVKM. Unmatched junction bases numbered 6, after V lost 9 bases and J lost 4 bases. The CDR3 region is CASGTEINQPQHF. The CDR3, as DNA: TGTGCCAGTGGGACAGAGATAAATCAGCCCCAGCATTTT.

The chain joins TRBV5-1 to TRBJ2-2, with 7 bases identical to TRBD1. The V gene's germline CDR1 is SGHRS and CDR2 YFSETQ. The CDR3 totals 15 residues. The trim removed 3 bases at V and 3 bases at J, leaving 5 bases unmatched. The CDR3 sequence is CASSYPDRDTGELFF. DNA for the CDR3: TGCGCCAGCAGCTATCCTGACAGGGACACCGGGGAGCTGTTTTTT.

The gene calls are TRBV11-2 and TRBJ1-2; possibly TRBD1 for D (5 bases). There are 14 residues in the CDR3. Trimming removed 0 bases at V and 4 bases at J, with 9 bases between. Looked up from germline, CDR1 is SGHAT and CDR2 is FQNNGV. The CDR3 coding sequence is TGTGCCAGCAGCTTAGACAGGGTGAGCTATGGCTACACCTTC. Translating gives CASSLDRVSYGYTF.

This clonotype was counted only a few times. The DNA of the CDR3 is TGTGCCAGCAGCCAGTCAGAATTAAACTACGAGCAGTACTTC. Translating gives CASSQSELNYEQYF. The J gene is TRBJ2-7, the V gene TRBV4-2; D gene unclear. V was pared by 3 bases and J by 3 bases, with 12 bases between. The CDR3 spans 14 residues. Germline V gives CDR1 LGHNA, CDR2 YNFKEQ.

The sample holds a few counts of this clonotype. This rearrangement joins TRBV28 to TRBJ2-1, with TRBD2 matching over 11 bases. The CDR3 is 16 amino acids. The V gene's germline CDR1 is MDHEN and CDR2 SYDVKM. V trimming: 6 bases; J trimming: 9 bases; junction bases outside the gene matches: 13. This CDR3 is CASRTATSGAPVEQFF. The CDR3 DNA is TGTGCCAGCAGAACCGCGACTAGCGGGGCCCCGGTTGAGCAGTTCTTC. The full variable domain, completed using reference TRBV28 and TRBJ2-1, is DVKVTQSSRYLVKRTGEKVFLECVQDMDHENMFWYRQDPGLGLRLIYFSYDVKMKEKGDIPEGYSVSREKKERFSLILESASTNQTSMYLCASRTATSGAPVEQFFGPGTRLTVL.

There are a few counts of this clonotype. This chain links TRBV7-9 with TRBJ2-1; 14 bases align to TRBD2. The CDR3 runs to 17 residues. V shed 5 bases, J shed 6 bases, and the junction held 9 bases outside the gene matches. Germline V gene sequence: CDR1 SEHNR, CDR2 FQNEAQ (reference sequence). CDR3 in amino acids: CASSQGLAGAKTNEQFF. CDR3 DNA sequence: TGTGCCAGCAGCCAGGGACTAGCGGGAGCCAAAACCAATGAGCAGTTCTTC.

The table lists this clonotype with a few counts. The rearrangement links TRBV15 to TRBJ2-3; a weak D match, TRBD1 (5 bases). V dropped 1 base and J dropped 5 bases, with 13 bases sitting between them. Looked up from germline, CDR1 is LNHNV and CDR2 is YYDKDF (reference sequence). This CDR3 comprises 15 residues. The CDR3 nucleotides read TGTGCCACCAGCAGAGTGGGCCTAGGGGAAGATACGCAGTATTTT. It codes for CATSRVGLGEDTQYF. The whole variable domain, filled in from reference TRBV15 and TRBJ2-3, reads DAMVIQNPRYQVTQFGKPVTLSCSQTLNHNVMYWYQQKSSQAPKLLFHYYDKDFNNEADTPDNFQSRRPNTSFCFLDIRSPGLGDTAMYLCATSRVGLGEDTQYFGPGTRLTVL.

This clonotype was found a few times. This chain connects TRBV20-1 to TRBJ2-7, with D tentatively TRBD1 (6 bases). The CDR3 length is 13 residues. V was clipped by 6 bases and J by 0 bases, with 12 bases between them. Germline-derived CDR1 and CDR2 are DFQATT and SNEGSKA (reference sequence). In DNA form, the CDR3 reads TGCAGTGCCGCTAGGGGGATCTCCTACGAGCAGTACTTC. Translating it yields CSAARGISYEQYF.

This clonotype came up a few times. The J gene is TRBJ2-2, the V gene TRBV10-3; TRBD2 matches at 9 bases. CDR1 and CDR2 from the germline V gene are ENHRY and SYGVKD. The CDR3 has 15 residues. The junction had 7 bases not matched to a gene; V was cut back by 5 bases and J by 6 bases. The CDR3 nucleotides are TGTGCCATCAGTCCGGGGACTAGCAGACCCGGGGAGCTGTTTTTT. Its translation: CAISPGTSRPGELFF.

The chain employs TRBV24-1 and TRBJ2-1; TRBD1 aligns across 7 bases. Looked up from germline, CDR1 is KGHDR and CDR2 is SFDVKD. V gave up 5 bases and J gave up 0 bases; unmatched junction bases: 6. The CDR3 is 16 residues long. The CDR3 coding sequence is TGTGCCACCAGTGGTCGGGACAGCAGCTCCTACAATGAGCAGTTCTTC. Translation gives CATSGRDSSSYNEQFF.

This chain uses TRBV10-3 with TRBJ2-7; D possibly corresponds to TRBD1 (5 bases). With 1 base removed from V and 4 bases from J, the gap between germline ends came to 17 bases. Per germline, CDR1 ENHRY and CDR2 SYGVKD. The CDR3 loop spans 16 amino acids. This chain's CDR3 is CAISELKGQVAYEQYV. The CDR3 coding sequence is TGTGCCATCAGTGAGTTGAAGGGGCAGGTAGCTTACGAGCAGTACGTC.

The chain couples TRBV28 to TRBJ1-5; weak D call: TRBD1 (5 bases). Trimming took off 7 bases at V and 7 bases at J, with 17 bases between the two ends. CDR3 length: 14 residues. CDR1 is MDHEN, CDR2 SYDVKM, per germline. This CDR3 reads CASTGLPQGQPQHF. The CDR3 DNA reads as TGTGCCAGCACGGGTCTCCCTCAGGGACAGCCCCAGCATTTT.

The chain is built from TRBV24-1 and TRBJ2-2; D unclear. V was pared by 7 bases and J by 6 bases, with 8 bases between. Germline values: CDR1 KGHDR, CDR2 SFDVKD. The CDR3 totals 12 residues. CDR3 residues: CATSSVSGELFF. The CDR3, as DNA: TGTGCCACCAGCTCAGTCTCCGGGGAGCTGTTTTTT.

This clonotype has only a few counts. The CDR3 DNA is TGTGCCAGCAGCTTGGGGACAGGGGTTGCCGAGCAGTACGTC. This gives the protein CASSLGTGVAEQYV. V usage is TRBV5-8 and J usage is TRBJ2-7, with 9 bases fitting TRBD1. V shed 0 bases, J shed 6 bases, and the junction held 4 bases outside the gene matches. The CDR3 loop spans 14 amino acids. Germline V gives CDR1 SGHTS, CDR2 YDEGEE.

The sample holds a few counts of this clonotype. The CDR3 coding sequence is TGTGCCAGCAGCAATCCATTGAGGGGGCCCTTTGGAACCGGGGAGCTGTTTTTT. Amino acid sequence: CASSNPLRGPFGTGELFF. J is TRBJ2-2 and V is TRBV21-1; whether TRBD1, the table's D call, matches the DNA was not checked. TRBV21-1 is a known pseudogene. This CDR3 has 18 residues.

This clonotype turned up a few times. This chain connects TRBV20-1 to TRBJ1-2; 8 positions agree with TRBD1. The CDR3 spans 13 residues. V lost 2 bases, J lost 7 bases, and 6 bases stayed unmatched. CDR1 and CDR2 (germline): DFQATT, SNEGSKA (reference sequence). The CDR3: CSARLTGGSGYTF. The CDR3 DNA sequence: TGCAGTGCTAGACTCACAGGGGGTAGTGGCTACACCTTC.

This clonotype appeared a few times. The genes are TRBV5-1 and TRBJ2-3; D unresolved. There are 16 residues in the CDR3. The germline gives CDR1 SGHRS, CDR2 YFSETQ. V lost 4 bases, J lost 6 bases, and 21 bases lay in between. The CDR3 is CASSLLTAPTIDTQYF. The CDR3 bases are TGCGCCAGCAGCCTTTTAACAGCTCCCACTATTGATACGCAGTATTTT.